This T cell receptor (beta chain) was observed in a study of T cell responses to AZD1222 COVID-19 vaccine. V lost 4 bases and J lost 2, with 12 bases in between. Germline CDR1 is KGHDR and CDR2 is SFDVKD. This CDR3 has 15 residues. Sequencing was performed with immunoSEQ multiplex PCR; in TCRdb, only in-frame clones are kept and a portion is missing. The top ten clones hold 3.1% of a sample with approximately 130,000 clones, roughly 93% of them seen once. The sequencing here drew on peripheral blood, taken on day 0 of AZD1222 vaccination. The sequence came from an adult in good health. This chain links TRBV24-1 with TRBJ2-3; possibly TRBD2 for D (5 bases). The CDR3 here is CATSDPWTSTDTQYF. DNA for the CDR3: TGTGCCACCAGTGACCCCTGGACTTCCACAGATACGCAGTATTTT.